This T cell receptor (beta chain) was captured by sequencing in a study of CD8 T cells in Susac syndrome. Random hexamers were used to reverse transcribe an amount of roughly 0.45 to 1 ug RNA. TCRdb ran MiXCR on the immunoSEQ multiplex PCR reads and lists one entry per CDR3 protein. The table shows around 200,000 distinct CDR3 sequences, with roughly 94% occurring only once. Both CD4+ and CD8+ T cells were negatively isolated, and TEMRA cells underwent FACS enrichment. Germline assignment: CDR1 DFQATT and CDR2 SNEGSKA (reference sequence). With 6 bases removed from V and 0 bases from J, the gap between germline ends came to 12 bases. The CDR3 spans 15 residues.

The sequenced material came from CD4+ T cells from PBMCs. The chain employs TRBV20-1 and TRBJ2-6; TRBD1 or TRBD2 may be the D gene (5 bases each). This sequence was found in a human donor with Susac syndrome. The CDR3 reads CSATGGYSGANVLTF. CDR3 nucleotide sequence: TGCAGTGCCACAGGAGGATACTCTGGGGCCAACGTCCTGACTTTC.